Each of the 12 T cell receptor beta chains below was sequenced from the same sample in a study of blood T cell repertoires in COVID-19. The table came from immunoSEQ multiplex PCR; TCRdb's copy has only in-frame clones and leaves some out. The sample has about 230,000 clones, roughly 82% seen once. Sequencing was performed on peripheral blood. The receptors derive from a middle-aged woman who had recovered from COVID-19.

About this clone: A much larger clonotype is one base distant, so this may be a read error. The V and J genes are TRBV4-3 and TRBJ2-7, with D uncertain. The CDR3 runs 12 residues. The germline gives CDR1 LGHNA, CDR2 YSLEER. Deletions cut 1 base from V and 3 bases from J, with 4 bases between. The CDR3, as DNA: TGCGCCAGCAGCCAAGGAGGCTACGAGCAGTACTTC. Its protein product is CASSQGGYEQYF.

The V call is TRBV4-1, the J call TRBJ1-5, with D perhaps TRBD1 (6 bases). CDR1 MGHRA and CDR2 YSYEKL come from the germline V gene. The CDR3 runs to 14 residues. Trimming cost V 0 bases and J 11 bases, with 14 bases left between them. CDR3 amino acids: CASSQDGGYEAQHF. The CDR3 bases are TGCGCCAGCAGCCAAGATGGGGGCTACGAGGCCCAGCATTTT.

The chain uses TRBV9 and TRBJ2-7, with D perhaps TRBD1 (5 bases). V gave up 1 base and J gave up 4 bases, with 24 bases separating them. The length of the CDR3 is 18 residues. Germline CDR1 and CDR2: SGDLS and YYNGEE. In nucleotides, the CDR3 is TGTGCCAGCAGCGTAAGGGATGGGGCGACCACCCCATTTTACGAGCAGTACTTC. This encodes CASSVRDGATTPFYEQYF. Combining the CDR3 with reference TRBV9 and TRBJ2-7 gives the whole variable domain DSGVTQTPKHLITATGQRVTLRCSPRSGDLSVYWYQQSLDQGLQFLIQYYNGEERAKGNILERFSAQQFPDLHSELNLSSLELGDSALYFCASSVRDGATTPFYEQYFGPGTRLTVT.

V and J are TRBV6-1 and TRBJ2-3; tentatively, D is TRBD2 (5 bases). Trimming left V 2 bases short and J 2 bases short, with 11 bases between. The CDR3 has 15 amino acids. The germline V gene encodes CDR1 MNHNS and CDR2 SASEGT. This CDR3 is CASSEPGSNTDTQYF. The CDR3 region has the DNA TGTGCCAGCAGTGAACCGGGATCCAACACAGATACGCAGTATTTT.

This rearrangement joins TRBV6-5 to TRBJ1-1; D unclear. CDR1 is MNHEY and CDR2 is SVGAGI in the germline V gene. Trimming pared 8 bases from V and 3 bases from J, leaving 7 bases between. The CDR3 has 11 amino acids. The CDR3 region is CASSGYTEAFF. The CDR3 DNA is TGTGCCAGCTCCGGGTACACTGAAGCTTTCTTT.

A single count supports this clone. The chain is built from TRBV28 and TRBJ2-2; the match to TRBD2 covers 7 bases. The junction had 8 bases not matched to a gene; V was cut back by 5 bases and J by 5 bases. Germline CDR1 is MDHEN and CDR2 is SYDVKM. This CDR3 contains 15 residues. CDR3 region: CASSGDLGGTGELFF. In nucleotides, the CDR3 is TGTGCCAGCAGTGGGGACCTGGGGGGGACCGGGGAGCTGTTTTTT.

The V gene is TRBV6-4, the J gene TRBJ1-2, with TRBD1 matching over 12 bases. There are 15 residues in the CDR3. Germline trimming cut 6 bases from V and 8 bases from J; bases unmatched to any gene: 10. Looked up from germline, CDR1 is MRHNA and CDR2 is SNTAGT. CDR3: CASRLTGTGGEGYTF. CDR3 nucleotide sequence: TGTGCCAGCAGGCTTACCGGGACAGGGGGCGAAGGCTACACCTTC.

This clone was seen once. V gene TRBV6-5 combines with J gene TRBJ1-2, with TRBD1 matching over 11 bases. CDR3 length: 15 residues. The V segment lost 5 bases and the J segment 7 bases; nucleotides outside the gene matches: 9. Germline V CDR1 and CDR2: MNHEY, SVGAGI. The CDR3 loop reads CASSPLWTGGLGYTF. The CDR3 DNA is TGTGCCAGCAGTCCCCTCTGGACAGGGGGCCTTGGCTACACCTTC.

For the CDR3, the DNA is TGTGCCAGCAGTGAAAGGGGGGCGACAGGGAGCAATCAGCCCCAGCATTTT. As protein: CASSERGATGSNQPQHF. The V and J genes are TRBV2 and TRBJ1-5; TRBD1 matches at 7 bases. The CDR3 has 17 residues. V shed 2 bases, J shed 1 base, and the junction held 8 bases outside the gene matches. Germline CDR1 reads SNHLY; CDR2 reads FYNNEI.

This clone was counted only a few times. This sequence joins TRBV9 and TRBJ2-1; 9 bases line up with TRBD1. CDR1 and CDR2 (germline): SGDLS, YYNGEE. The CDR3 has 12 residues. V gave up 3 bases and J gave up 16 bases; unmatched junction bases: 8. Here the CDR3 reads CASSAADRGLFF. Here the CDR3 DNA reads TGTGCCAGCAGCGCCGCGGACAGGGGCCTTTTCTTC.

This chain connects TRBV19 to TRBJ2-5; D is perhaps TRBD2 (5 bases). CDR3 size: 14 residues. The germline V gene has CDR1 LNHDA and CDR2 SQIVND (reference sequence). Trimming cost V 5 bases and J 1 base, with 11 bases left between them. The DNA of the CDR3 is TGTGCCAGTAGTGGTGGACTGGTCCAAGAGACCCAGTACTTC. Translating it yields CASSGGLVQETQYF.

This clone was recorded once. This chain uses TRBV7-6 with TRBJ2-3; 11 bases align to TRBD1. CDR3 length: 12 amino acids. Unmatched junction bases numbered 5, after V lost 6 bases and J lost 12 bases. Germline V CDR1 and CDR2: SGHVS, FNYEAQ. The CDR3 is CASSPGQGDQYF. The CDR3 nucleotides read TGTGCCAGCAGTCCGGGACAGGGGGATCAGTATTTT.